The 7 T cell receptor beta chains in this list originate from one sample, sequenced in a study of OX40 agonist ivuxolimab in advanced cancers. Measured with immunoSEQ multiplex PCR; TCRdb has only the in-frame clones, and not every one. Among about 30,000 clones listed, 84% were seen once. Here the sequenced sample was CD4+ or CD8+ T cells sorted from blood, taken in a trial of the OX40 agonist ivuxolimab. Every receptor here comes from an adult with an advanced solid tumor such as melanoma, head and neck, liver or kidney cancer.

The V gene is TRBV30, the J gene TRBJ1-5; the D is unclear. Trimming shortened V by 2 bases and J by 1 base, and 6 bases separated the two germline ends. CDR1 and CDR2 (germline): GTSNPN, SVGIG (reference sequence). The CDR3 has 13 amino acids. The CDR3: CAWSSESNQPQHF. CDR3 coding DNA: TGTGCCTGGAGTTCAGAGAGCAATCAGCCCCAGCATTTT.

This CDR3 is CASSLQDRFTDTQYF. The CDR3 nucleotides read TGTGCCAGCAGTCTACAGGACAGATTCACAGATACGCAGTATTTT. The V gene is TRBV27, the J gene TRBJ2-3; D perhaps matches TRBD1 (6 bases). This CDR3 is built from 15 residues. The germline V gene encodes CDR1 MNHEY and CDR2 SMNVEV (reference sequence). Between the trimmed V and J ends, which lost 5 bases and 2 bases, there was a span of 14 bases.

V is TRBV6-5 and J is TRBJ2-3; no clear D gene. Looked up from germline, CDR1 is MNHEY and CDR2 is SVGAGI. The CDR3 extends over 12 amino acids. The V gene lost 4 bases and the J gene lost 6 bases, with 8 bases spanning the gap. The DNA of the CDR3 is TGTGCCAGCAGTTCCATCAGGGATACGCAGTATTTT. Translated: CASSSIRDTQYF.

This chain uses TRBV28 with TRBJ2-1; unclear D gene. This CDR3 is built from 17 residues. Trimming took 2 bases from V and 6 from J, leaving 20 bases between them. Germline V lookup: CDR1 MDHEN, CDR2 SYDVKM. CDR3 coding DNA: TGTGCCAGCAGTTTAGTAGTACCGTCCGGTAGAGTCAATGAGCAGTTCTTC. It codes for CASSLVVPSGRVNEQFF.

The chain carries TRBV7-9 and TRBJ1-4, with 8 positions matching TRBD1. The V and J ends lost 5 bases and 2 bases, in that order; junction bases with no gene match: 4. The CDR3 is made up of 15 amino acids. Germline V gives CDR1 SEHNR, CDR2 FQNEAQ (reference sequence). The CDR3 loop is CASSEQGVTNEKLFF. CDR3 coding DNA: TGTGCCAGCAGCGAACAGGGGGTGACTAATGAAAAACTGTTTTTT.

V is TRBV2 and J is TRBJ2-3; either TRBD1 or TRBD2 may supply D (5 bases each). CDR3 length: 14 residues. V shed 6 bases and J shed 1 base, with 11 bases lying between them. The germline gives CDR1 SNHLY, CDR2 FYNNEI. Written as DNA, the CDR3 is TGTGCCAGCAGGGGGATGGGGGGCACAGATACGCAGTATTTT. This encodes CASRGMGGTDTQYF. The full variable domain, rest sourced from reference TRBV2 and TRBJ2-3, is EPEVTQTPSHQVTQMGQEVILRCVPISNHLYFYWYRQILGQKVEFLVSFYNNEISEKSEIFDDQFSVERPDGSNFTLKIRSTKLEDSAMYFCASRGMGGTDTQYFGPGTRLTVL.

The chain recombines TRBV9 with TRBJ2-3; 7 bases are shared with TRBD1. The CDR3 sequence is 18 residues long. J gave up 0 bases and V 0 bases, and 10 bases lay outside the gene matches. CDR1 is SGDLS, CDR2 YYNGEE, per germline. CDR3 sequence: CASSVEGHGTASTDTQYF. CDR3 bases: TGTGCCAGCAGCGTAGAAGGGCACGGGACAGCTAGCACAGATACGCAGTATTTT.